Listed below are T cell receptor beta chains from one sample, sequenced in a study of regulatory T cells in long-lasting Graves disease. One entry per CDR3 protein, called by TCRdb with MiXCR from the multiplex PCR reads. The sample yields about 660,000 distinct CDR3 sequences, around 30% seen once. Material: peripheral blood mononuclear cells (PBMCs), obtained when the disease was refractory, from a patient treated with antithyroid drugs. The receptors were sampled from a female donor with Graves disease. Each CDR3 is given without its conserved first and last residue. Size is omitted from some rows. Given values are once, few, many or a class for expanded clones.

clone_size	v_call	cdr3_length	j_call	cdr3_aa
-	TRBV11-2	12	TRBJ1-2	ASSLRGLVYGYT
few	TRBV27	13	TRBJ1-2	ASSLSLGTLYGYT
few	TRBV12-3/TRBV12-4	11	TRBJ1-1	ASAPYAGLEAF
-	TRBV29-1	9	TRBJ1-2	SVPANYGYT
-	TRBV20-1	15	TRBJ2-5	SAPQGLLAPPQETQY
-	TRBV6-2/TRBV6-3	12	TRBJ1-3	ASSYREPGNTIY
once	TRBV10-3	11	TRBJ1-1	AITTDRNTEAF
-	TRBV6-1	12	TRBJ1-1	ASSVERLNTEAF
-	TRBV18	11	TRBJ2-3	ASSTGLGDTQY
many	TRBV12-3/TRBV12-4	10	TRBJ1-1	ASSPSDTEAF
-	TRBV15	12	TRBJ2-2	ATSRDLGTGELF
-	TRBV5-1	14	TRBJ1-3	ASSLDGVLSGNTIY
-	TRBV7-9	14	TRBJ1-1	ASSLALGQGDTEAF
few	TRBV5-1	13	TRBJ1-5	ASSSGTGGEQPQH
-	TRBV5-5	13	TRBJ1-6	ASSLAGQALPPLH
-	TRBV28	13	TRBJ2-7	ASSQVLAGRYEQY
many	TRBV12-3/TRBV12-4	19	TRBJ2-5	ASSTSRRDRNKLSVRETQY
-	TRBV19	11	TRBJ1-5	ATAGIRDQPQH
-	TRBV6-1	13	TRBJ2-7	ASTSLASGTHEQY
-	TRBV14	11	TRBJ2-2	ATGTGIAGELF
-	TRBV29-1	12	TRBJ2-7	SVGGSGSSYEQY
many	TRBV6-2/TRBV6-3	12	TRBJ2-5	ASSLGLVEETQY
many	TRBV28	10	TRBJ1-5	ASSPPQGVLH
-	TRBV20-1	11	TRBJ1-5	SAQPDGASPQH
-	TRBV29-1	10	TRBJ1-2	SVATPNYGYT
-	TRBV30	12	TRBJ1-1	AWSVQGGSTEAF
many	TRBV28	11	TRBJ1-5	ASSLEYDQPQH
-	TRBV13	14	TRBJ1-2	ASSTAQGQGVYGYT
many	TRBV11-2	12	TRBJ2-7	ASSLGYATYEQY
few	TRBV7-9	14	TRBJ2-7	ASSFAGTSGYYEQY
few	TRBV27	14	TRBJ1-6	ASSPPRGRINSPLH
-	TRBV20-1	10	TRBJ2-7	SAWVGPYEQY
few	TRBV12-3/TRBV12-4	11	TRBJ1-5	ASTEGGSGPQH
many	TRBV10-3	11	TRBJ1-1	AITGAGAVEAF
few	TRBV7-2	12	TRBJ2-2	ASSLRQGSGELF
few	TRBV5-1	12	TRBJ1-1	ASSSYTGGTEAF
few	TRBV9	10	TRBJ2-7	ASSGGGVEQY
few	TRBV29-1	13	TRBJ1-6	SVEGLDSYNSPLH
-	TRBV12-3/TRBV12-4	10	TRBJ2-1	ASSRPYNEQF